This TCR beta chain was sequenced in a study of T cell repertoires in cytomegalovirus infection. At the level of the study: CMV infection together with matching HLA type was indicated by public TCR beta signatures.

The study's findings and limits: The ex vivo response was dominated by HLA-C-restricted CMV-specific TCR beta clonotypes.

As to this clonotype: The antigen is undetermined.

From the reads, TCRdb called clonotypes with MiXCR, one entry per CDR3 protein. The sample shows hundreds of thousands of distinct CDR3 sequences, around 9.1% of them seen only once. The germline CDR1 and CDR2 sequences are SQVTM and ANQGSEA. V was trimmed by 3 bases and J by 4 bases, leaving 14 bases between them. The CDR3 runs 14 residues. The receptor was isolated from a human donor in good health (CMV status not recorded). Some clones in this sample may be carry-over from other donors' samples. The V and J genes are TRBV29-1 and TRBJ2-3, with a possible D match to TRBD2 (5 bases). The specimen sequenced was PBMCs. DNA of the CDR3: TGCAGCGTTGACGGGGTAGAATCCCCAGATACGCAGTATTTT. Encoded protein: CSVDGVESPDTQYF.